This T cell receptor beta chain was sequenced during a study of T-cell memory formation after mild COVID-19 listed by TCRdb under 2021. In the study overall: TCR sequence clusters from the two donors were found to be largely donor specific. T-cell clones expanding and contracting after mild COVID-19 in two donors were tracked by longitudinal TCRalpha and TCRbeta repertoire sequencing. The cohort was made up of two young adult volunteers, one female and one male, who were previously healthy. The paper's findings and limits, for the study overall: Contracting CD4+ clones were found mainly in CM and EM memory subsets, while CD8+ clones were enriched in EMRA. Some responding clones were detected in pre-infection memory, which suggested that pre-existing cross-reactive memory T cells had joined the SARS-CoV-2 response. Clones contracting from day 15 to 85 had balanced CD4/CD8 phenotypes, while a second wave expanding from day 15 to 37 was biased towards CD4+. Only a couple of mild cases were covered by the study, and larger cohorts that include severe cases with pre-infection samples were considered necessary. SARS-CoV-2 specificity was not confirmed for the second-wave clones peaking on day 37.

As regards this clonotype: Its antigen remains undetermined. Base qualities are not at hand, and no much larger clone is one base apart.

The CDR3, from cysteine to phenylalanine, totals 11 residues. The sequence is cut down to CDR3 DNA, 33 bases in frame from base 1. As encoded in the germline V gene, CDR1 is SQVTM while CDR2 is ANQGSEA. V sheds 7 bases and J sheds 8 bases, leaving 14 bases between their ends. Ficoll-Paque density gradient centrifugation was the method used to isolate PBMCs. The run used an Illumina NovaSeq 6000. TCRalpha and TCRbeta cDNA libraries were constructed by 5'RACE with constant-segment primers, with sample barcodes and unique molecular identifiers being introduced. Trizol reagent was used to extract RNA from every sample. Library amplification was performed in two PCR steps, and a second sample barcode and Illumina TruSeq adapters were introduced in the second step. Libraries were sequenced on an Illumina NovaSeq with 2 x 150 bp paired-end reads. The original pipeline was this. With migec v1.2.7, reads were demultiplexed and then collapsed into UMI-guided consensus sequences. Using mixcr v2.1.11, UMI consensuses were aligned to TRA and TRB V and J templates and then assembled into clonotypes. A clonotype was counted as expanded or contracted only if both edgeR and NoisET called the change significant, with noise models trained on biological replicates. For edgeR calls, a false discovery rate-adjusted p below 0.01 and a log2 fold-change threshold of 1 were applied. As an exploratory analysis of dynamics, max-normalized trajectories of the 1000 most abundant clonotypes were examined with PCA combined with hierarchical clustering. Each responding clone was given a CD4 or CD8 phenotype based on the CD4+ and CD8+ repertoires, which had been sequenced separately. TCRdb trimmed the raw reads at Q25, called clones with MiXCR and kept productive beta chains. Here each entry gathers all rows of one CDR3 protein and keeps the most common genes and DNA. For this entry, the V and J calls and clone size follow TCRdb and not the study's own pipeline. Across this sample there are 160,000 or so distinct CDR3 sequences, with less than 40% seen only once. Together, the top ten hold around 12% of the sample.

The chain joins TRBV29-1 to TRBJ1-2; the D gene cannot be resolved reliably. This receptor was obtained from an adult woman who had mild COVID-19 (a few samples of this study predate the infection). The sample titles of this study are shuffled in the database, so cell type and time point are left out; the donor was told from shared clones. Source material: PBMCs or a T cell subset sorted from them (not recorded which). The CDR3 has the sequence CSAREGLGYTF. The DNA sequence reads TGCAGCGCCCGGGAGGGATTGGGCTACACCTTC.